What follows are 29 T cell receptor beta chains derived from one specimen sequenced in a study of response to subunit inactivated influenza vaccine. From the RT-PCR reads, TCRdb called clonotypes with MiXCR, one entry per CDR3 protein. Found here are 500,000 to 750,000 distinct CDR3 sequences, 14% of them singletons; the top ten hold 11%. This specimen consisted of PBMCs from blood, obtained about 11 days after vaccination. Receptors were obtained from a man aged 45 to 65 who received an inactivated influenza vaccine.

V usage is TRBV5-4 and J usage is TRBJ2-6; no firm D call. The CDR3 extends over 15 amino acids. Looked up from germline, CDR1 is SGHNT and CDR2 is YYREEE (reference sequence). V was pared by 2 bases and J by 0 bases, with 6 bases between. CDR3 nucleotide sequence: TGTGCCAGCAGCTTAAGTCGCTCTGGGGCCAACGTCCTGACTTTC. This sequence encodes CASSLSRSGANVLTF.

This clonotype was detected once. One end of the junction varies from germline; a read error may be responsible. The CDR3 DNA sequence: TGTGCTAGCAGCTTACAATCTGGGACCGGGACCCAGTACTTC. This translates into CASSLQSGTGTQYF. The genes are TRBV7-7 and TRBJ2-5, with D perhaps matching TRBD1 or TRBD2 (5 bases each). The CDR3 length is 14 residues. Germline CDR1 and CDR2: SSHAT and FNYEAQ (reference sequence).

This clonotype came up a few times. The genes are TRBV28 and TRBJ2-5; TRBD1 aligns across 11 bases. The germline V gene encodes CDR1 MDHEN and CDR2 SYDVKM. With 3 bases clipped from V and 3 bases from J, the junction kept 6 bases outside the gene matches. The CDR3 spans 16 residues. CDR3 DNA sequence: TGTGCCAGCAGTTTCTACGGGACAGGGGGGAAAGAGACCCAGTACTTC. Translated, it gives CASSFYGTGGKETQYF.

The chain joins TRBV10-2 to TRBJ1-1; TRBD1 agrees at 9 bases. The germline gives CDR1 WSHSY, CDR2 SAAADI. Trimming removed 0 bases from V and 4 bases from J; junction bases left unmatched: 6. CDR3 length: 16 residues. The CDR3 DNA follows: TGCGCCAGCAGTGAGTCGACGGGGACAGGGTTCACTGAAGCTTTCTTT. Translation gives CASSESTGTGFTEAFF.

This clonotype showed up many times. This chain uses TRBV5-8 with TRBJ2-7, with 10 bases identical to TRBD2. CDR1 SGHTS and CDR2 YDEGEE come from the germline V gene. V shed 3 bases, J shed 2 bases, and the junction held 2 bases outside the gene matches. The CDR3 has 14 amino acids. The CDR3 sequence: CASSSLAGAYEQYF. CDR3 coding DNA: TGTGCCAGCAGCTCTCTAGCGGGAGCCTACGAGCAGTACTTC.

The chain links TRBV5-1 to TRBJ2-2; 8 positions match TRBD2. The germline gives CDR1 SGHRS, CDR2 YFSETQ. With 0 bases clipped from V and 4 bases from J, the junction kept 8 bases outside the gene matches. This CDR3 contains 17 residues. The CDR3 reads CASSLGSRTSGTGELFF. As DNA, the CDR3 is TGCGCCAGCAGCTTGGGATCCCGTACTAGCGGCACCGGGGAGCTGTTTTTT.

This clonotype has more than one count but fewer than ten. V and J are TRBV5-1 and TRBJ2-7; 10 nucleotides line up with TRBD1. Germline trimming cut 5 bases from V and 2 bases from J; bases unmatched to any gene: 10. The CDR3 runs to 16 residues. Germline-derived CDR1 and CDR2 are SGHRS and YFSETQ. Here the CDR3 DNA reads TGCGCCAGCAGTACCAATCCGGGACAGGGGACCTACGAGCAGTACTTC. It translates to CASSTNPGQGTYEQYF.

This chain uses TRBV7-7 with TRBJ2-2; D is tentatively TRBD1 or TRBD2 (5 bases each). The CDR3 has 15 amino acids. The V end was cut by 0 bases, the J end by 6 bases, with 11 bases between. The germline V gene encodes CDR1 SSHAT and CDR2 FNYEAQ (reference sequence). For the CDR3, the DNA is TGTGCCAGCAGCTTAGCGTTGAGAGGGGCCGGGGAGCTGTTTTTT. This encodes CASSLALRGAGELFF.

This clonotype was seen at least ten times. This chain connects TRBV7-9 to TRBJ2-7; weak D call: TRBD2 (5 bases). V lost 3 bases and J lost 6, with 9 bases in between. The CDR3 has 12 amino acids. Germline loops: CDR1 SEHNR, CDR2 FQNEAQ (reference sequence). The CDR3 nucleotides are TGTGCCAGCAGCTTCCTAGAGGGCGAGCAGTACTTC. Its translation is CASSFLEGEQYF.

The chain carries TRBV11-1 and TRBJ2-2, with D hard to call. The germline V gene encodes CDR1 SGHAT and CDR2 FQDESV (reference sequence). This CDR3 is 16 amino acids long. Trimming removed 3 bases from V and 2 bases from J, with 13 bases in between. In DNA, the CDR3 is TGTGCCAGCAGCTTCGGGTCCTGGGGAAACACCGGGGAGCTGTTTTTT. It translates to CASSFGSWGNTGELFF. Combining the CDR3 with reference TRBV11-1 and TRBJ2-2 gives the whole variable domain EAEVAQSPRYKITEKSQAVAFWCDPISGHATLYWYRQILGQGPELLVQFQDESVVDDSQLPKDRFSAERLKGVDSTLKIQPAELGDSAMYLCASSFGSWGNTGELFFGEGSRLTVL.

CDR3 in DNA: TGTGCCAGCAGCTTAGCTGGACTAGCGGGAGGGCCAAATGAGCAGTTCTTC. The encoded protein is CASSLAGLAGGPNEQFF. The chain links TRBV7-2 to TRBJ2-1; 15 bases match TRBD2. The V segment lost 0 bases and the J segment 7 bases; nucleotides outside the gene matches: 4. The length of the CDR3 is 17 residues. The germline V gene has CDR1 SGHTA and CDR2 FQGNSA. The variable domain in full, completed from reference TRBV7-2 and TRBJ2-1, reads GAGVSQSPSNKVTEKGKDVELRCDPISGHTALYWYRQSLGQGLEFLIYFQGNSAPDKSGLPSDRFSAERTGGSVSTLTIQRTQQEDSAVYLCASSLAGLAGGPNEQFFGPGTRLTVL.

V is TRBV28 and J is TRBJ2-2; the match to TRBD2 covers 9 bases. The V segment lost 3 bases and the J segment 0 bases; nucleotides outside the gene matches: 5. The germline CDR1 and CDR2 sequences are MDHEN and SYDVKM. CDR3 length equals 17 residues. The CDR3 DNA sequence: TGTGCCAGCAGTTTCTTAGCGGGGGATACGAACACCGGGGAGCTGTTTTTT. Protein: CASSFLAGDTNTGELFF.

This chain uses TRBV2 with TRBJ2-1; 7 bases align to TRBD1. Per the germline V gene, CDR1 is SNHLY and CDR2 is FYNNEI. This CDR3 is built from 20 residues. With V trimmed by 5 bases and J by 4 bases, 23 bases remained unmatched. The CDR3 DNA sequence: TGTGCCAGCAGTCCGAAATCTACAGGGGATTTTGTACAATCGTACAATGAGCAGTTCTTC. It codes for CASSPKSTGDFVQSYNEQFF.

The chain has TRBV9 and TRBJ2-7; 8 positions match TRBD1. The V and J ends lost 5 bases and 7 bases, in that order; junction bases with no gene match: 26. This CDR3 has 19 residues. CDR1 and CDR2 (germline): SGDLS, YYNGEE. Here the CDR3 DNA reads TGTGCCAGCAGTGATGGACAGGGACGTTCGGGCGGGTCATCCTGGGAGCAGTACTTC. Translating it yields CASSDGQGRSGGSSWEQYF.

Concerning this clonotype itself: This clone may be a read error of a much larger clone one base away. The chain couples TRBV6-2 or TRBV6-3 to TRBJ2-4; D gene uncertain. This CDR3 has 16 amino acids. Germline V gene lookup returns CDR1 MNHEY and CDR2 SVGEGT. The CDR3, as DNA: TGTGTCAGCAGTTACTTTTATCCCTCCCGGGAAAACATTCAGTACTTC. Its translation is CVSSYFYPSRENIQYF.

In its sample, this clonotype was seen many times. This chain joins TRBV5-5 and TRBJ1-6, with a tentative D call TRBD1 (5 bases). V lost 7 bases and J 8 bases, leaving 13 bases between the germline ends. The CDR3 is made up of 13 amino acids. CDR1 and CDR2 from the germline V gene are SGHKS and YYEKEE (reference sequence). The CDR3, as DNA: TGTGCCAGCCTCAGACAGCCCGATTCACCCCTCCACTTT. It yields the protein CASLRQPDSPLHF. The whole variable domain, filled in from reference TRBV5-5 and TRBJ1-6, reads DAGVTQSPTHLIKTRGQQVTLRCSPISGHKSVSWYQQVLGQGPQFIFQYYEKEERGRGNFPDRFSARQFPNYSSELNVNALLLGDSALYLCASLRQPDSPLHFGNGTRLTVT.

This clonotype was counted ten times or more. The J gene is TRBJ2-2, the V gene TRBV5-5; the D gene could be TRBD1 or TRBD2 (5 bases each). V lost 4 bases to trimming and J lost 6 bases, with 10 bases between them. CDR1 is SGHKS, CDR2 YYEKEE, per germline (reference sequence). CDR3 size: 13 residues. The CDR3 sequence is CASSPGRAGELFF. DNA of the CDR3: TGTGCCAGCAGCCCGGGACGGGCCGGGGAGCTGTTTTTT.

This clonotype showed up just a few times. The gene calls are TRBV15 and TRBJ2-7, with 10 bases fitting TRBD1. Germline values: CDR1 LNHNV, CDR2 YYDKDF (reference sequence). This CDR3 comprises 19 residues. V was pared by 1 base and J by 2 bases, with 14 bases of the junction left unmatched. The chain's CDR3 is CATSRADSPKDRGTYEQYF. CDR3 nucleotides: TGTGCCACCAGCAGAGCCGATTCGCCTAAGGACAGGGGGACCTACGAGCAGTACTTC. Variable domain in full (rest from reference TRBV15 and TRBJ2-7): DAMVIQNPRYQVTQFGKPVTLSCSQTLNHNVMYWYQQKSSQAPKLLFHYYDKDFNNEADTPDNFQSRRPNTSFCFLDIRSPGLGDTAMYLCATSRADSPKDRGTYEQYFGPGTRLTVT.

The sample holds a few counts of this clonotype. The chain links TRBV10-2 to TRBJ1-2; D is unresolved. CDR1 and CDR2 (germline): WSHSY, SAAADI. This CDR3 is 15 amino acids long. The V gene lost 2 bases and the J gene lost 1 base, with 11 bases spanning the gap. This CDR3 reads CASSEPPVRNYGYTF. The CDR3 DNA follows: TGCGCCAGCAGTGAGCCTCCCGTCCGTAACTATGGCTACACCTTC.

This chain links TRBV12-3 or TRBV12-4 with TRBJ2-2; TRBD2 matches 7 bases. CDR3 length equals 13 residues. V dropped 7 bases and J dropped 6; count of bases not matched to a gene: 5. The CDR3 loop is CASTPGGSGELFF. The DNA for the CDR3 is TGTGCCAGCACCCCGGGGGGTTCCGGGGAGCTGTTTTTT.

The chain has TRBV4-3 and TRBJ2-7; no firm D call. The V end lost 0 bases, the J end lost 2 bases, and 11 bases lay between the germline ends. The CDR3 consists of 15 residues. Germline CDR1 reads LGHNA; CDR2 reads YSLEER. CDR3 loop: CASSQDRRITYEQYF. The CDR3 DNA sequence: TGCGCCAGCAGCCAAGATAGGAGAATCACCTACGAGCAGTACTTC.

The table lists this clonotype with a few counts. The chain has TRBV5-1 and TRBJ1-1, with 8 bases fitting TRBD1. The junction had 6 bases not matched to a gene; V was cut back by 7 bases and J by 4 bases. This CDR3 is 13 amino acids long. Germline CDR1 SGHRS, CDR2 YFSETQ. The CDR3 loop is CASHQGAATEAFF. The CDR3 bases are TGCGCCAGCCATCAGGGGGCGGCCACTGAAGCTTTCTTT.

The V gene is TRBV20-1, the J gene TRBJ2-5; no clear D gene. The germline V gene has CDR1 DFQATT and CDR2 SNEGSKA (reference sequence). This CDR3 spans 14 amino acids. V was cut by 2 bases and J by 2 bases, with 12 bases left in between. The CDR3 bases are TGCAGTGCTAGATCCCCGCAGCATCAAGAGACCCAGTACTTC. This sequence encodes CSARSPQHQETQYF.

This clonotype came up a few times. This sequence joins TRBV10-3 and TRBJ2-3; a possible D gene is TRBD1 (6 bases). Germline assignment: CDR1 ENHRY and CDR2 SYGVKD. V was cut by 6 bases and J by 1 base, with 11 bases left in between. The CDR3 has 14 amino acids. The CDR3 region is CAIRTGWGTDTQYF. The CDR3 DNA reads TGTGCCATCAGAACAGGGTGGGGCACAGATACGCAGTATTTT.

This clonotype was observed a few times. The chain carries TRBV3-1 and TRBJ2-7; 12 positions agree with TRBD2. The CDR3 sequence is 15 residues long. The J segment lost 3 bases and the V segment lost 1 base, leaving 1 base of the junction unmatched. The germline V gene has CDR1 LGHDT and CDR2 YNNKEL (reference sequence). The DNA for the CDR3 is TGTGCCAGCAGCCAAGTGACTAGCGGGGGCTACGAGCAGTACTTC. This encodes CASSQVTSGGYEQYF.

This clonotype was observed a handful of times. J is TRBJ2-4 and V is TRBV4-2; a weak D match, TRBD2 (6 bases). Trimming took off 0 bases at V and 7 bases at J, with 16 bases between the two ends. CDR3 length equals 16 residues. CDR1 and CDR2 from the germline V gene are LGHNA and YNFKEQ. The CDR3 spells CASSQDSGRGSNIQYF. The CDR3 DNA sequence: TGTGCCAGCAGCCAAGATTCTGGGCGGGGTAGTAACATTCAGTACTTC.

CDR3 residues: CASSETGTGNYEQYF. CDR3 nucleotide sequence: TGTGCCAGCAGCGAGACCGGGACAGGGAACTACGAGCAGTACTTC. The chain carries TRBV7-2 and TRBJ2-7; TRBD1 agrees at 9 bases. CDR3 length equals 15 residues. Germline assignment: CDR1 SGHTA and CDR2 FQGNSA. Trimming took 5 bases from V and 3 from J; bases not matched to a gene: 8.

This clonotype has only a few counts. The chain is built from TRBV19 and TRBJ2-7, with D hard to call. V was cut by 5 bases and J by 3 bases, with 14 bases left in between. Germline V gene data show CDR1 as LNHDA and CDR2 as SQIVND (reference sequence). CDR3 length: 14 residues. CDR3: CASSYTDRVYEQYF. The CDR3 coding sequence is TGTGCCAGTAGTTACACAGACCGGGTCTACGAGCAGTACTTC.

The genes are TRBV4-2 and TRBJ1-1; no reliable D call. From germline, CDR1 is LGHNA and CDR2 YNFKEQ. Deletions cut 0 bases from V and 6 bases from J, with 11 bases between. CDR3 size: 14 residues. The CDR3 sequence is CASSQDPSGAEAFF. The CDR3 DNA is TGTGCCAGCAGCCAAGATCCCAGTGGGGCTGAAGCTTTCTTT.